This T cell receptor (beta chain) was documented in a study of blood T cells in healthy people across ages. The study, taken as a whole, reports: While age rose, TCR beta diversity per million T cells dropped in a roughly linear way.

Healthy individuals of Caucasian origin from Russia, aged about 6 to 95, served as donors. V was pared by 2 bases and J by 9 bases, with 8 bases of the junction left unmatched. There are 15 residues in the CDR3. Germline V lookup: CDR1 MNHEY, CDR2 SMNVEV (reference sequence). Notes on this clonotype: Its antigen remains unknown.

The use of a sample-barcoded 5' primer and a J-beta primer mix characterized a second PCR of about 7 to 12 cycles. TCRdb independently ran MiXCR on the 5' RACE reads; one entry per CDR3 protein. The sample carries 1,800,000 or so distinct CDR3 sequences, around 40% recorded once. The sequencing input was blood. This chain connects TRBV27 to TRBJ2-1; 9 bases are a match to TRBD1. The source is a human donor in good health. DNA of the CDR3: TGTGCCAGCAGTTTACCCCCAGGGACAGGGCTTGAGCAGTTCTTC. This sequence encodes CASSLPPGTGLEQFF.